Given below is one TCR beta chain in context. The sample belongs to a study of T cells in Graves' hyperthyroidism and ophthalmopathy. Regions amplified from RNA transcripts were the TCR beta CDR3 regions. Carried out on the TCR CDR3, a first-round RT-PCR used the HTBI primer set. TCRdb itself ran the multiplex PCR reads through MiXCR, one entry per CDR3 protein. The data contain about 280,000 distinct CDR3 sequences, approximately 26% of them singletons. This CDR3 is 16 amino acids long. The junction had 5 bases not matched to a gene; V was cut back by 1 base and J by 3 bases. The chain employs TRBV12-3 or TRBV12-4 and TRBJ1-5, with 8 bases that match TRBD1. The sequenced sample consisted of blood. This sequence originates from a man aged 40-49 years with Graves' hyperthyroidism that later progressed to Graves' ophthalmopathy. Written as DNA, the CDR3 is TGTGCCAGCAGTTTAGGGGCAGGGGGCTTCAATCAGCCCCAGCATTTT. Translating it yields CASSLGAGGFNQPQHF.